The clone carrying this T cell receptor (beta chain) was counted between two and nine times. What it binds is unknown. This entry belongs to a study of T-cell memory formation after mild COVID-19. Libraries for TCRalpha and TCRbeta carried sample barcodes and unique molecular identifiers via 5'RACE. TCRdb ran MiXCR on the 5' RACE reads and lists one entry per CDR3 protein. This table has under 700,000 distinct CDR3 sequences, about a fifth appearing once. Notes on the study in general: Contracting CD4+ clones lay largely in CM and EM, with CD8+ ones residing in EMRA. Pre-infection memory held some responding clones, suggesting pre-existing cross-reactive T cells responded.

The sequenced material came from PBMCs or a T cell subset sorted from them (not recorded which). This sequence was found in an adult woman who had mild COVID-19 (a few samples of this study predate the infection). Cell type and time point are not known.

The CDR3 region is CATSDVTSGGSSSYNEQFF. The CDR3, as DNA: TGTGCCACCAGTGATGTGACTAGCGGGGGATCGAGCTCCTACAATGAGCAGTTCTTC. The chain joins TRBV24-1 to TRBJ2-1, with TRBD2 identical over 12 bases. The germline V gene encodes CDR1 KGHDR and CDR2 SFDVKD. J gave up 0 bases and V 3 bases, and 8 bases lay outside the gene matches. This CDR3 is built from 19 residues.